This TCR beta chain emerged from a study of cytomegalovirus exposure and HLA in healthy donors. For the study at large: Drawn from HLA-typed donors, about 85 million unique TCRs were held in an early data release. Study-level findings and limits: According to an earlier analysis, most TCR beta V segments yielded productive rearrangements about 87% or about 30% of the time. Rates of TCR association differed by HLA locus in a later analysis, with DRB1 highest and HLA-C lowest. Among CMV-associated TCR beta chains, most appeared HLA-restricted in a later analysis.

The PCR was carried out with 60 Vbeta primers and 13 Jbeta primers. Data came from immunoSEQ multiplex PCR; TCRdb stores just in-frame clones and leaves some out. The repertoire has 100,000 to 120,000 clones, approximately 82% of them found once; the top ten carry over 10%. Details on this clone: Its antigen is unidentified.

The germline V gene encodes CDR1 SGDLS and CDR2 YYNGEE. J gave up 5 bases and V 3 bases, and 13 bases lay outside the gene matches. The CDR3 has 16 amino acids. This TCR was sampled from a man under 40 in good health and CMV-seropositive. The sequenced sample was PBMCs. This chain joins TRBV9 and TRBJ1-1; 7 bases fit TRBD1. CDR3 protein: CASSEGQLLRGTEAFF. The CDR3 DNA sequence: TGTGCCAGCAGCGAGGGACAGTTACTGCGCGGAACTGAAGCTTTCTTT.